This T cell receptor (beta chain) is drawn from a study of blood T cell repertoires in COVID-19. Whole-study context: The origin of the acute and convalescent COVID-19 samples was the United States, Italy and Spain. PBMCs, B-cell-depleted T cells, or T cells were the source of the cDNA or gDNA that made up the material.

The CDR3 spans 13 residues. Trimming removed 4 bases at V and 5 bases at J, with 11 bases between. CDR1 is SNHLY, CDR2 FYNNEI, per germline. Per the original methods: Estimates of nucleated cell counts were drawn from the amplification of reference gene primers. Profiling relied on immunoSEQ multiplex PCR, and the TCRdb table lists in-frame clones only, not all of them. The V and J calls and clone size are taken from that table; D and trimming were inferred from the DNA. The table lists around 190,000 clones, around 90% of them singletons. The sample consisted of peripheral blood. This TCR was sampled from a human donor in a cohort sampled during active COVID-19. This chain links TRBV2 with TRBJ1-2, with D unclear. CDR3 bases: TGTGCCAGCAGTGTCCGGTCCTTTTATGGCTACACCTTC. The encoded protein is CASSVRSFYGYTF.